Sequencing of this T cell receptor beta chain was carried out in a study of T-cell memory formation after mild COVID-19. Across the study: TCR clusters were mostly donor specific. Overall study results and limits: Day 37-peaking second-wave clones had unconfirmed SARS-CoV-2 specificity. CD4+ contracting clones were mainly CM and EM; CD8+ ones, EMRA.

Per the germline V gene, CDR1 is SGHTA and CDR2 is FQGTGA. The V gene end was trimmed by 4 bases and the J gene end by 4 bases; junction bases not matched to a gene: 7. The CDR3 runs 14 residues. With constant-segment primers, 5'RACE yielded cDNA libraries of TCR alpha and TCR beta that carried sample barcodes and UMIs. TCRdb independently ran MiXCR on the 5' RACE reads; one entry per CDR3 protein. The data contain 500,000 to 600,000 distinct CDR3 sequences, approximately 19% of them singletons. Comment on this clonotype: Its antigen is still unknown.

V gene TRBV7-3 combines with J gene TRBJ2-7; 7 nucleotides match TRBD2. The TCR was taken from an adult woman who had mild COVID-19 (a few samples of this study predate the infection). Cell type and time point are not known. Input material: PBMCs or a T cell subset sorted from them (not recorded which). The CDR3 sequence is CASSSLAENYEQYF. CDR3 DNA sequence: TGTGCCAGCAGCTCGCTAGCGGAGAATTACGAGCAGTACTTC.